This is a list of T cell receptor beta chains from one sample in a study of T cell responses to AZD1222 COVID-19 vaccine. This table comes from immunoSEQ multiplex PCR, and its TCRdb copy is limited to in-frame clones, with some not included. Here the sample spans roughly 78,000 clones, 80% to 85% being singletons. Here the sequenced sample was peripheral blood, taken on day 0 of AZD1222 vaccination. The receptors originated from an adult in good health. CDR3s include the opening cysteine and the closing phenylalanine or tryptophan. The D gene is left open where the match is weak. Size tells how often a clone was seen (once, few, many) or the class of an expanded clone, and some rows leave it out.

clone_size	d_call	j_call	v_call	cdr3_nt	cdr3_aa
NA	NA	TRBJ2-3	TRBV12-3/TRBV12-4	TGTGCCAGCACCTTGGTAGGAGATACGCAGTATTTT	CASTLVGDTQYF
once	TRBD1	TRBJ1-1	TRBV7-9	TGTGCCAGCAGCTTAGCGAGGGGGCGCACTGAAGCTTTCTTT	CASSLARGRTEAFF
NA	NA	TRBJ1-4	TRBV2	TGTGCCAGCAGTGATGAAGGGACCGTTGAAAAACTGTTTTTT	CASSDEGTVEKLFF
NA	NA	TRBJ2-7	TRBV19	TGTGCCAGTAGTACGCGAACCCCGGTTAGCGGCGCTATTTACGAGCAGTACTTC	CASSTRTPVSGAIYEQYF
NA	NA	TRBJ1-4	TRBV13	TGTGCCAGCAGCTTAGGGGGGACCAGTTCTCGGGAACTGTTTTTT	CASSLGGTSSRELFF
NA	NA	TRBJ2-1	TRBV5-4	TGTGCCAGCAGCTTGGCAGATTCTAAAAATGAGCAGTTCTTC	CASSLADSKNEQFF
NA	NA	TRBJ1-1	TRBV7-9	TGTGCCAGCAGCTTATGGGGGGCTGAAGCTTTCTTT	CASSLWGAEAFF
NA	NA	TRBJ1-1	TRBV18	TGTGCCAGCTCACCAGACCACAGGGTCGCTGAAGCTTTCTTT	CASSPDHRVAEAFF
NA	NA	TRBJ1-4	TRBV10-2	TGCGCCAGCAGTGATAGGTTGGGCGGTCGCCAACTGTTTTTT	CASSDRLGGRQLFF
NA	NA	TRBJ2-6	TRBV4-2	TGTGCCAGCAGCTTAGATGGGTACAGCAAAACTGGGGCCAACGTCCTGACTTTC	CASSLDGYSKTGANVLTF
NA	TRBD2	TRBJ2-1	TRBV11-2	TGTGCCAGCAGACCCCTAGCGGGAGGGCCAGACATTGAGCAGTTCTTC	CASRPLAGGPDIEQFF
NA	TRBD2	TRBJ2-7	TRBV7-9	TGTGCCAGCAGCTTAGAAGTTGGGGGGGTCAACGAGCAGTACTTC	CASSLEVGGVNEQYF
few	TRBD1	TRBJ1-2	TRBV12-3/TRBV12-4	TGTGCCAGCAGTCGACAGGGGCGTGACTACACCTTC	CASSRQGRDYTF
NA	TRBD1	TRBJ1-5	TRBV24-1	TGTGCCACCAGCGGACAGGGAGGCCAGCCCCAGCATTTT	CATSGQGGQPQHF
NA	NA	TRBJ1-1	TRBV21-1	TGTGCCAGCAGCAAAGCAGCGGGGGGTCCAAAGGCGACTGAAGCTTTCTTT	CASSKAAGGPKATEAFF
NA	TRBD1	TRBJ1-2	TRBV6-5	TGTGCCACCGGACAGGGGGCAGCTGGCTACACCTTC	CATGQGAAGYTF
NA	NA	TRBJ2-7	TRBV7-2	TGTGCCAGCAGCTTATGGGCAACCGAGCAGTACTTC	CASSLWATEQYF
NA	TRBD1	TRBJ2-1	TRBV5-1	TGCGCCAGCAGCTGGGACAGGGGGTTGAATGAGCAGTTCTTC	CASSWDRGLNEQFF
NA	NA	TRBJ2-5	TRBV21-1	TGTGCCAGCCAAGCGGGAGCTCTCCAAGAGACCCAGTACTTC	CASQAGALQETQYF
NA	TRBD2	TRBJ2-7	TRBV7-9	TGTGCCAGCAGCCCCGGGACTAGCGGGAGGAGGGGCGAGCAGTACTTC	CASSPGTSGRRGEQYF
once	TRBD1	TRBJ2-1	TRBV27	TGTGCCAGCAGTTTAGGACAGGGATGGAGCGCCTACAATGAGCAGTTCTTC	CASSLGQGWSAYNEQFF
few	NA	TRBJ1-3	TRBV4-3	TGCGCCAGCAGCCAAGATCGGCTGCGTGGCACCATATATTTT	CASSQDRLRGTIYF
NA	NA	TRBJ2-7	TRBV24-1	TGTGCCACCAGTCCACCAGGGCTGTACGAGCAGTACTTC	CATSPPGLYEQYF
NA	NA	TRBJ1-3	TRBV6-5	TGTGCCAGCAGTTACTCGAATACAGTCTCTGGAAACACCATATATTTT	CASSYSNTVSGNTIYF
NA	TRBD2	TRBJ2-1	TRBV7-9	TGTGCCAGCAGCTTCGGGAGGAGCTCCTACAATGAGCAGTTCTTC	CASSFGRSSYNEQFF
NA	NA	TRBJ2-4	TRBV6-5	TGTGCCAGCAGTTATAGCGCAGCCGTGACCTACTTC	CASSYSAAVTYF
once	NA	TRBJ1-1	TRBV7-9	TGTGCCAGCACAGAAAACACTGAAGCTTTCTTT	CASTENTEAFF
NA	TRBD2	TRBJ2-3	TRBV9	TGTGCCAGCAGCGCTATGCGGGGGGGGGTCACAGATACGCAGTATTTT	CASSAMRGGVTDTQYF
NA	NA	TRBJ1-3	TRBV14	TGTGCCAGCAGCCGTGGTATCTACTCTGGAAACACCATATATTTT	CASSRGIYSGNTIYF
once	TRBD1	TRBJ1-4	TRBV4-2	TGTGCCAGCAGCCAAGATGACGATCGAGACAGGGGGCCCACTAATGAAAAACTGTTTTTT	CASSQDDDRDRGPTNEKLFF
once	NA	TRBJ1-6	TRBV7-2	TGTGCCAGCAGCTTATTCCGGGGCACCCAGGGGACGGGATCACCCCTCCACTTT	CASSLFRGTQGTGSPLHF
NA	NA	TRBJ1-6	TRBV30	TGTGCCTGGGGGGAAGAGGCGCTAGGACCCCTCCACTTT	CAWGEEALGPLHF
once	NA	TRBJ1-2	TRBV3-1/TRBV3-2	TGTGCCAGCAGCCAAGCTTGGGGGGACTATGGCTACACCTTC	CASSQAWGDYGYTF
NA	TRBD2	TRBJ2-3	TRBV7-3	TGTGCCAGCAGCGCCGGCCCTTTAGCGGGGCAGGACACAGATACGCAGTATTTT	CASSAGPLAGQDTDTQYF
NA	NA	TRBJ1-1	TRBV18	TGTGCCAGCTCACCTTATTACCCTGGGGGGACTGAAGCTTTCTTT	CASSPYYPGGTEAFF
NA	NA	TRBJ1-2	TRBV12-3/TRBV12-4	TGTGCCAGCAGTCGTTCCGGGCAGGGCTACACCTTC	CASSRSGQGYTF
once	NA	TRBJ2-7	TRBV19	TGTGCCAGTAGTATGGGGGGTCAAAGCTCCTACGAGCAGTACTTC	CASSMGGQSSYEQYF
NA	NA	TRBJ2-1	TRBV5-4	TGTGCCAGCAGCTCCTCCTTCGGGGGAGCGTCACACAGTGAGCAGTTCTTC	CASSSSFGGASHSEQFF
once	NA	TRBJ1-4	TRBV20-1	TGCAGTGCTGGAAAAAATGAAAAACTGTTTTTT	CSAGKNEKLFF
NA	NA	TRBJ2-6	TRBV5-4	TGTGCCAGCAGCTTAGACCTTTTTTCCTCTGGGGCCAACGTCCTGACTTTC	CASSLDLFSSGANVLTF
NA	TRBD1	TRBJ1-1	TRBV19	TGTGCCAGTAGATTGAGGACAGGGGAAGCTTTCTTT	CASRLRTGEAFF
few	TRBD2	TRBJ2-7	TRBV5-1	TGCGCCAGCAGCAAGCGGGGGGGTTACGAGCAGTACTTC	CASSKRGGYEQYF
NA	NA	TRBJ2-3	TRBV4-3	TGCGCCAGCAGCCAAGAAACAGGGAGGGGGAGGGAGCAGTATTTT	CASSQETGRGREQYF
NA	TRBD1	TRBJ1-6	TRBV12-3/TRBV12-4	TGTGCCAGCACACCTGGGACAGAATCACCCCTCCACTTT	CASTPGTESPLHF
NA	NA	TRBJ1-2	TRBV28	TGTGCCAGCAGCCCCGTAAGTGACAGTGGACTGGTGGGCTACACCTTC	CASSPVSDSGLVGYTF
once	TRBD2	TRBJ2-3	TRBV25-1	TGTGCCAGCAGTGTGGGGGGGAGCACAGATACGCAGTATTTT	CASSVGGSTDTQYF
NA	NA	TRBJ1-3	TRBV4-1	TGCGCCAGCAGCCGGTTTGGAGGGCTTACTGGAAACACCATATATTTT	CASSRFGGLTGNTIYF
NA	TRBD1	TRBJ2-3	TRBV2	TGTGCCAGCGCAGCCCCGGGACAGGATCCGGATACGCAGTATTTT	CASAAPGQDPDTQYF
NA	NA	TRBJ1-1	TRBV7-2	TGTGCCAGCAGCTTAGCGGAGGCTTTCTTT	CASSLAEAFF
few	NA	TRBJ1-1	TRBV2	TGTGCCAGCAGTCAACCCGGGGAGGCGCAGGCCAGGGGTGAAGCTTTCTTT	CASSQPGEAQARGEAFF